These T cell receptor beta chains were read from a single sample in a study of STAT5B mutations in CD4+ large granular lymphocyte leukemia. Generated by immunoSEQ multiplex PCR, the TCRdb table keeps only in-frame clones and is missing some. The table has about 33,000 clones, around 74% seen once. The sequencing sample was made of CD4+ T cells from blood buffy coats. These receptors came from a human donor in good health. The CDR3 runs from the conserved cysteine through the conserved F or W. A D gene is named only where the DNA matches it firmly. Size values are once, few and many counts, or a class for expanded clones, and some rows have none.

size	V	D	J	CDR3	DNA
few	TRBV5-4	.	TRBJ1-2	CASSLEAPIYGYTF	TGTGCCAGCAGCTTGGAAGCCCCTATCTATGGCTACACCTTC
few	TRBV9	.	TRBJ1-1	CASSVAWQSLEAFF	TGTGCCAGCAGCGTAGCTTGGCAGAGCCTTGAAGCTTTCTTT
.	TRBV2	.	TRBJ1-4	CASSEGWINEKLFF	TGTGCCAGCAGTGAAGGGTGGATAAACGAAAAACTGTTTTTT
.	TRBV5-6	.	TRBJ1-2	CASSPPGYYGYTF	TGTGCCAGCAGCCCCCCAGGTTACTATGGCTACACCTTC
few	TRBV7-2	.	TRBJ2-7	CASSSWGLAYEQYF	TGTGCCAGCAGCTCCTGGGGGCTCGCCTACGAGCAGTACTTC
.	TRBV6-1	.	TRBJ1-1	CASSIDRRNTEAFF	TGTGCCAGCAGTATTGACAGGCGGAACACTGAAGCTTTCTTT
.	TRBV23-1	TRBD1	TRBJ2-5	CASSHVRDRVKETQYF	TGCGCCAGCAGTCACGTCCGGGACAGGGTGAAGGAGACCCAGTACTTC
.	TRBV27	TRBD2	TRBJ2-3	CASSFRLAGVGTDTQYF	TGTGCCAGCAGTTTTCGACTAGCGGGAGTCGGGACAGATACGCAGTATTTT
.	TRBV14	.	TRBJ2-3	CASSPGSVTDTQYF	TGTGCCAGCAGCCCTGGGAGTGTTACAGATACGCAGTATTTT
once	TRBV4-1	TRBD1	TRBJ2-5	CASSQDQGGHQTQYF	TGCGCCAGCAGCCAAGATCAAGGGGGCCATCAGACCCAGTACTTC
.	TRBV19	.	TRBJ2-2	CATRTGRARTGELFF	TGTGCCACCCGAACGGGCAGGGCGAGAACCGGGGAGCTGTTTTTT
.	TRBV4-1	.	TRBJ2-5	CASSQPLVAQTQYF	TGCGCCAGCAGCCAACCGCTGGTTGCGCAGACCCAGTACTTC
.	TRBV11-3	.	TRBJ2-3	CASSLGSRADTQYF	TGTGCCAGCAGCTTAGGGAGTAGGGCAGATACGCAGTATTTT
.	TRBV27	TRBD1	TRBJ2-4	CASRTGGGIQYF	TGTGCCAGCAGGACAGGGGGGGGCATTCAGTACTTC
.	TRBV7-9	TRBD1	TRBJ2-3	CASSKGQDSTDTQYF	TGTGCCAGCAGCAAGGGACAGGATAGCACAGATACGCAGTATTTT
.	TRBV5-1	TRBD1	TRBJ1-4	CASSFTGDTNEKLFF	TGCGCCAGCAGCTTTACAGGGGACACTAATGAAAAACTGTTTTTT
.	TRBV19	.	TRBJ1-2	CASSNSGRDGHYGYTF	TGTGCCAGTAGTAATTCGGGCCGGGACGGACATTATGGCTACACCTTC
.	TRBV2	.	TRBJ2-7	CASTEYYEQYF	TGTGCCAGCACCGAATACTACGAGCAGTACTTC
few	TRBV6-5	.	TRBJ1-6	CASSLHLGGGSPLHF	TGTGCCAGCAGTTTACACCTAGGGGGTGGTTCACCCCTCCACTTT
.	TRBV9	.	TRBJ1-1	CGKQNTEAFF	TGTGGGAAACAGAACACTGAAGCTTTCTTT
.	TRBV5-1	.	TRBJ2-2	CASSLAFGRGTGELFF	TGCGCCAGCAGCTTGGCCTTCGGGAGAGGTACCGGGGAGCTGTTTTTT
.	TRBV7-9	.	TRBJ2-3	CASSLPPAGLDTQYF	TGTGCCAGCAGCTTACCTCCGGCAGGGTTGGATACGCAGTATTTT
.	TRBV7-2	TRBD1	TRBJ1-6	CASSLAGTGTSSPLHF	TGTGCCAGCAGCTTAGCCGGGACAGGGACGTCTTCACCCCTCCACTTT
.	TRBV13	TRBD2	TRBJ2-5	CASSSRGAGPTETQYF	TGTGCCAGCAGCTCGAGGGGAGCGGGGCCCACAGAGACCCAGTACTTC
.	TRBV19	.	TRBJ1-5	CASNIGHNQPQHF	TGTGCCAGTAACATAGGGCACAATCAGCCCCAGCATTTT
.	TRBV6-4	.	TRBJ2-1	CASKFESSYNEQFF	TGTGCCAGCAAGTTTGAAAGCTCCTACAATGAGCAGTTCTTC
.	TRBV30	.	TRBJ1-3	CAWSRGGAGNTIYF	TGTGCCTGGAGTAGGGGGGGGGCAGGAAACACCATATATTTT
.	TRBV2	.	TRBJ2-3	CASFSLHPSDTQYF	TGTGCCAGCTTCAGTCTACACCCGTCAGATACGCAGTATTTT
few	TRBV10-3	.	TRBJ2-7	CAISLEGGGHYEQYF	TGTGCCATCAGCCTCGAGGGGGGAGGGCACTACGAGCAGTACTTC
few	TRBV5-6	.	TRBJ2-7	CASSLKTGLYEQYF	TGTGCCAGCAGCTTGAAAACGGGACTCTACGAGCAGTACTTC
once	TRBV15	.	TRBJ2-7	CATSREVGTTHEQYF	TGTGCCACCAGCAGAGAGGTAGGGACCACTCACGAGCAGTACTTC
.	TRBV4-1	.	TRBJ2-1	CASSHPTSSYNEQFF	TGCGCCAGCAGCCACCCTACCAGCTCCTACAATGAGCAGTTCTTC
.	TRBV5-1	.	TRBJ2-2	CASNTGEALNGELFF	TGCGCCAGCAACACAGGGGAGGCTTTAAACGGGGAGCTGTTTTTT
.	TRBV10-3	.	TRBJ1-2	CAISGYEGNYGYTF	TGTGCCATCAGCGGGTATGAAGGAAACTATGGCTACACCTTC
.	TRBV14	.	TRBJ1-4	CASSNTRNEKLFF	TGTGCCAGCAGCAACACACGGAATGAAAAACTGTTTTTT
.	TRBV2	TRBD1	TRBJ2-7	CASSERGTGAYEQYF	TGTGCCAGCAGTGAAAGGGGGACAGGGGCCTACGAGCAGTACTTC
.	TRBV7-3	TRBD1	TRBJ2-7	CASSPPGTGGREQYF	TGTGCCAGCAGCCCCCCCGGGACAGGGGGTCGCGAGCAGTACTTC